One sample yielded the 30 T cell receptor beta chains listed below, sequenced in a study of cytomegalovirus exposure and HLA in healthy donors. Clones were sequenced by immunoSEQ multiplex PCR, and TCRdb holds only the in-frame ones, with some missing. This table has some 130,000 clones, 88% appearing once. Sequenced input: PBMCs. The receptors originated from a man aged 30-40 years in good health and CMV-seronegative.

The chain combines TRBV5-1 with TRBJ1-1; possibly TRBD1 for D (6 bases). CDR1 and CDR2 (germline): SGHRS, YFSETQ. V lost 3 bases, J lost 1 base, and 13 bases lay in between. This CDR3 is built from 15 residues. The CDR3 protein is CASSSNRDSNTEAFF. The CDR3, as DNA: TGCGCCAGCAGCTCGAACAGGGATTCGAACACTGAAGCTTTCTTT.

The rearrangement joins TRBV2 to TRBJ2-3, with 10 bases lining up with TRBD2. In germline, CDR1 is SNHLY, CDR2 FYNNEI. The CDR3 sequence is 15 residues long. The V segment lost 6 bases and the J segment 3 bases; nucleotides outside the gene matches: 6. Here the CDR3 reads CASRVSGRSTDTQYF. The CDR3 DNA reads as TGTGCCAGCAGGGTTAGCGGGAGGTCGACAGATACGCAGTATTTT.

The rearrangement uses TRBV11-2 and TRBJ2-7, with D tentatively TRBD2 (6 bases). The CDR3 is 15 residues long. The V gene lost 5 bases and the J gene lost 2 bases, with 16 bases spanning the gap. Germline-derived CDR1 and CDR2 are SGHAT and FQNNGV. For the CDR3, the DNA is TGTGCCAGCAGCCTCAAGGAGGCGGGGACCTACGAGCAGTACTTC. The encoded protein is CASSLKEAGTYEQYF.

The chain combines TRBV27 with TRBJ2-5; 10 bases are shared with TRBD1. V was clipped by 5 bases and J by 2 bases; unmatched bases: 11. CDR1 is MNHEY, CDR2 SMNVEV, per germline (reference sequence). The CDR3 loop spans 17 amino acids. In DNA, the CDR3 is TGTGCCAGCAGTGCGCAACGACAGGGGGCCAGACAAGAGACCCAGTACTTC. This sequence encodes CASSAQRQGARQETQYF.

The chain carries TRBV5-1 and TRBJ1-1, with 9 bases matching TRBD1. CDR3 length: 17 amino acids. Germline trimming cut 0 bases from V and 6 bases from J; bases unmatched to any gene: 12. CDR1 SGHRS and CDR2 YFSETQ come from the germline V gene. The chain's CDR3 is CASSLGAANRGQSEAFF. Written as DNA, the CDR3 is TGCGCCAGCAGCTTGGGGGCGGCAAACAGGGGGCAATCTGAAGCTTTCTTT.

This clone was picked up one time. The chain has TRBV30 and TRBJ1-4; TRBD1 matches at 10 bases. The CDR3 runs 13 residues. The J segment lost 6 bases and the V segment lost 8 bases, leaving 6 bases of the junction unmatched. Germline CDR1 reads GTSNPN; CDR2 reads SVGIG (reference sequence). CDR3 residues: CAGSGTGDEKLFF. The CDR3 DNA reads TGTGCCGGCTCCGGGACAGGGGATGAAAAACTGTTTTTT.

The CDR3 DNA is TGTGCCAGTAGTCAAACCGGGACAGGGGGCTACGAGCAGTACTTC. It translates to CASSQTGTGGYEQYF. The chain has TRBV19 and TRBJ2-7; 11 nucleotides match TRBD1. Trimming at V came to 5 bases and at J to 3 bases, leaving 6 bases not matched to a gene. The CDR3 length is 15 residues. CDR1 and CDR2 from the germline V gene are LNHDA and SQIVND (reference sequence).

This clone was counted at least ten times. V and J are TRBV30 and TRBJ2-2, with D unclear. Germline V gene data show CDR1 as GTSNPN and CDR2 as SVGIG (reference sequence). Trimming took 7 bases from V and 6 from J, leaving 9 bases between them. The CDR3 runs 11 residues. CDR3 protein: CASSRAGELFF. CDR3 nucleotides: TGTGCCTCCAGTCGGGCCGGGGAGCTGTTTTTT. Looking up the rest from reference TRBV30 and TRBJ2-2 gives the full variable domain: SQTIHQWPATLVQPVGSPLSLECTVEGTSNPNLYWYRQAAGRGLQLLFYSVGIGQISSEVPQNLSASRPQDRQFILSSKKLLLSDSGFYLCASSRAGELFFGEGSRLTVL.

The rearrangement joins TRBV9 to TRBJ2-2; TRBD2 is a possible D gene (6 bases). There are 16 residues in the CDR3. CDR1 and CDR2 (germline): SGDLS, YYNGEE. V was cut by 3 bases and J by 4 bases, with 16 bases left in between. The CDR3 loop is CASSARKWGGTGELFF. As DNA, the CDR3 is TGTGCCAGCAGCGCGAGGAAATGGGGAGGCACCGGGGAGCTGTTTTTT.

CDR3 protein: CASSKEVQGSSYEQYF. The CDR3 coding sequence is TGCGCCAGCAGCAAGGAGGTACAGGGTAGTTCCTACGAGCAGTACTTC. The chain has TRBV4-1 and TRBJ2-7; D perhaps matches TRBD1 (6 bases). This CDR3 is built from 16 residues. Germline-derived CDR1 and CDR2 are MGHRA and YSYEKL. V was pared by 5 bases and J by 1 base, with 18 bases between.

The V gene is TRBV5-8, the J gene TRBJ2-7; TRBD2 matches 7 bases. J lost 4 bases, V lost 2 bases, and 6 bases had no gene match. The CDR3 spans 14 residues. The germline V gene has CDR1 SGHTS and CDR2 YDEGEE. This CDR3 reads CASSFGGSRYEQYF. In DNA form, the CDR3 reads TGTGCCAGCAGCTTCGGCGGGAGTAGGTACGAGCAGTACTTC.

This clone was seen just once. V is TRBV5-8 and J is TRBJ2-2; D is uncertain. The CDR3 sequence is 12 residues long. V was shortened by 4 bases and J by 3 bases, with 4 bases between the two germline ends. Germline CDR1 SGHTS, CDR2 YDEGEE. The DNA of the CDR3 is TGTGCCAGCAGCCGGGACACCGGGGAGCTGTTTTTT. This codes for CASSRDTGELFF.

J is TRBJ1-1 and V is TRBV29-1; D might be TRBD1 (5 bases). Germline loops: CDR1 SQVTM, CDR2 ANQGSEA. The CDR3 extends over 13 amino acids. Deletions cut 7 bases from V and 1 base from J, with 13 bases between. CDR3 region: CSARAVTNTEAFF. The DNA for the CDR3 is TGCAGCGCCAGGGCGGTCACGAACACTGAAGCTTTCTTT.

J is TRBJ2-7 and V is TRBV19; tentatively, D is TRBD2 (6 bases). Trimming stripped 6 bases from V and 3 bases from J, with 15 bases between. Germline V gene lookup returns CDR1 LNHDA and CDR2 SQIVND (reference sequence). The CDR3 covers 14 residues. The DNA of the CDR3 is TGTGCCAGTAGCCCGGCCGGGAGCAACTACGAGCAGTACTTC. Translating gives CASSPAGSNYEQYF.

This chain connects TRBV7-2 to TRBJ1-6, with 7 nucleotides matching TRBD1. The V gene's germline CDR1 is SGHTA and CDR2 FQGNSA. V was clipped by 7 bases and J by 7 bases; unmatched bases: 13. The CDR3 runs 16 residues. The CDR3 is CASTNKGQSDNSPLHF. The CDR3 DNA is TGTGCCAGCACAAATAAGGGACAGTCCGACAATTCACCCCTCCACTTT. The entire variable domain, with the rest obtained from reference TRBV7-2 and TRBJ1-6, is as follows: GAGVSQSPSNKVTEKGKDVELRCDPISGHTALYWYRQSLGQGLEFLIYFQGNSAPDKSGLPSDRFSAERTGGSVSTLTIQRTQQEDSAVYLCASTNKGQSDNSPLHFGNGTRLTVT.

Notes on this clone: One junction end disagrees with the germline gene, perhaps due to a read error. The chain recombines TRBV29-1 with TRBJ2-1; TRBD1 is a possible D gene (5 bases). The germline CDR1 and CDR2 sequences are SQVTM and ANQGSEA. The CDR3 contains 11 residues. CDR3 bases: TGCAGCGTTGAAGAGAAACAGGAAAGGATCTTC. It encodes CSVEEKQERIF.

The chain couples TRBV7-7 to TRBJ2-5, with TRBD2 matching over 9 bases. CDR3 length: 15 residues. CDR1 SSHAT and CDR2 FNYEAQ come from the germline V gene (reference sequence). The ends lost 2 bases at V and 2 bases at J; junction bases unmatched: 3. CDR3 DNA: TGTGCCAGCAGCTTACGAGCGGGAGGTCAAGAGACCCAGTACTTC. Translating gives CASSLRAGGQETQYF.

The rearrangement links TRBV10-1 to TRBJ2-2; D is uncertain. In germline, CDR1 is WNHNN, CDR2 SYGVQD (reference sequence). This CDR3 has 12 amino acids. V lost 3 bases to trimming and J lost 6 bases, with 5 bases between them. As DNA, the CDR3 is TGCGCCAGCAGTGATACAGCCGGGGAGCTGTTTTTT. This codes for CASSDTAGELFF.

This clone showed up just a few times. This rearrangement joins TRBV19 to TRBJ2-7, with D perhaps TRBD1 (6 bases). This CDR3 comprises 13 residues. Between the trimmed V and J ends, which lost 10 bases and 0 bases, there was a span of 13 bases. CDR1 and CDR2 (germline): LNHDA, SQIVND (reference sequence). CDR3 residues: CATLRDNSYEQYF. The DNA for the CDR3 is TGTGCCACCCTCCGGGACAACTCCTACGAGCAGTACTTC.

V usage is TRBV27 and J usage is TRBJ2-1, with D tentatively TRBD2 (6 bases). Germline values: CDR1 MNHEY, CDR2 SMNVEV (reference sequence). V was clipped by 5 bases and J by 0 bases, with 14 bases between them. This CDR3 contains 16 residues. CDR3 sequence reads: CASSGYSGSSYNEQFF. For the CDR3, the DNA is TGTGCCAGCAGTGGATATAGCGGAAGCTCCTACAATGAGCAGTTCTTC.

This chain uses TRBV9 with TRBJ2-3, with 14 bases fitting TRBD2. V lost 3 bases, J lost 6 bases, and 12 bases stayed unmatched. Per the germline V gene, CDR1 is SGDLS and CDR2 is YYNGEE. The CDR3 has 18 residues. This CDR3 is CASSDKSTSGRGTDTQYF. DNA for the CDR3: TGTGCCAGCAGCGATAAATCGACTAGCGGGAGGGGTACCGATACGCAGTATTTT.

This clone has just one count. The chain combines TRBV6-1 with TRBJ1-1, with TRBD1 as a possible D gene (5 bases). The CDR3 totals 15 residues. Germline CDR1 MNHNS, CDR2 SASEGT. V lost 4 bases and J lost 2, with 14 bases in between. The CDR3 sequence is CASSGWQGQNTEAFF. The CDR3 nucleotides are TGTGCCAGCAGTGGCTGGCAGGGCCAAAACACTGAAGCTTTCTTT.

V and J are TRBV23-1 and TRBJ2-7, with D uncertain. TRBV23-1 is treated as an ORF (open reading frame) with a function not yet certain. The CDR3 consists of 15 residues. V was shortened by 0 bases and J by 6 bases, with 15 bases between the two germline ends. CDR3 sequence reads: CASSQSLHNPGEQYF. The CDR3 DNA sequence: TGCGCCAGCAGTCAATCGTTACACAACCCTGGCGAGCAGTACTTC.

The chain links TRBV29-1 to TRBJ1-1; the match to TRBD1 covers 9 bases. The CDR3 sequence is 12 residues long. J was trimmed by 8 bases and V by 7 bases; bases with no gene match: 8. CDR1 is SQVTM and CDR2 is ANQGSEA in the germline V gene. The CDR3 spells CSASGQGEEAFF. The DNA for the CDR3 is TGCAGCGCCTCGGGACAGGGAGAAGAAGCTTTCTTT. Full variable domain (remainder filled in from reference TRBV29-1 and TRBJ1-1): SAVISQKPSRDICQRGTSLTIQCQVDSQVTMMFWYRQQPGQSLTLIATANQGSEATYESGFVIDKFPISRPNLTFSTLTVSNMSPEDSSIYLCSASGQGEEAFFGQGTRLTVV.

This chain joins TRBV6-1 and TRBJ2-7, with TRBD2 identical over 7 bases. The germline V gene has CDR1 MNHNS and CDR2 SASEGT. Trimming removed 4 bases from V and 5 bases from J; junction bases left unmatched: 14. This CDR3 spans 16 amino acids. The CDR3 DNA sequence: TGTGCCAGCAGTGCCGGTTGGGGGGAGGGTTCCAACGAGCAGTACTTC. The encoded protein is CASSAGWGEGSNEQYF.

This chain uses TRBV6-6 with TRBJ1-5, with 9 positions matching TRBD1. The germline CDR1 and CDR2 sequences are MNHNY and SVGAGI (reference sequence). The length of the CDR3 is 15 residues. Losses at the gene ends were 10 bases for V and 6 bases for J; bases not matched to a gene: 13. In DNA, the CDR3 is TGTGCCATAACCCCCGGGACAGGGACCACTCAGCCCCAGCATTTT. This translates into CAITPGTGTTQPQHF.

The chain links TRBV9 to TRBJ2-1; 8 positions agree with TRBD2. Looked up from germline, CDR1 is SGDLS and CDR2 is YYNGEE. The CDR3 consists of 16 residues. The junction had 9 bases not matched to a gene; V was cut back by 4 bases and J by 3 bases. Here the CDR3 reads CASSTWAGGNYNEQFF. The CDR3 bases are TGTGCCAGCAGCACGTGGGCGGGAGGCAACTACAATGAGCAGTTCTTC.

The chain employs TRBV19 and TRBJ2-2; tentative D call: TRBD1 (6 bases). Deletions cut 3 bases from V and 6 bases from J, with 14 bases between. This CDR3 region has 15 residues. Germline V gene sequence: CDR1 LNHDA, CDR2 SQIVND (reference sequence). Here the CDR3 DNA reads TGTGCCAGTAGTATCGGAAAGACAGGCGCCGGGGAGCTGTTTTTT. Its protein is CASSIGKTGAGELFF.

As concerns this clone: This CDR3 is also generated by other DNA sequences in the sample. V and J are TRBV6-6 and TRBJ2-1; 8 nucleotides match TRBD1. The length of the CDR3 is 15 residues. Germline V gives CDR1 MNHNY, CDR2 SVGAGI (reference sequence). Germline trimming cut 4 bases from V and 4 bases from J; bases unmatched to any gene: 6. The CDR3 nucleotides read TGTGCCAGCAGTTCGACAGGGGAAGGATACAATGAGCAGTTCTTC. Protein: CASSSTGEGYNEQFF.

V is TRBV5-5 and J is TRBJ2-7; unclear D gene. Trimming left V 6 bases short and J 5 bases short, with 15 bases between. The CDR3 is 13 amino acids. Germline V CDR1 and CDR2: SGHKS, YYEKEE (reference sequence). The chain's CDR3 is CASNPGTLNEQYF. DNA for the CDR3: TGTGCCAGCAACCCGGGTACCCTTAACGAGCAGTACTTC.